This T cell receptor (beta chain) derives from a study of T cell responses to AZD1222 COVID-19 vaccine. This clone was observed a single time. The antigen is not known. V lost 3 bases to trimming and J lost 7 bases, with 8 bases between them. This CDR3 is built from 11 residues. Data came from immunoSEQ multiplex PCR; TCRdb stores just in-frame clones and leaves some out. The sample yields some 160,000 clones, around 93% seen once. Study results and limitations: Reports say nearly half of spike-specific TCRs go after unmutated variant regions. Donors, mostly white British, included more females; clonal diversity was possibly underestimated.

This clonotype was obtained from an adult in good health. The chain employs TRBV5-3 and TRBJ2-7, with TRBD2 as a possible D gene (6 bases). TRBV5-3 is flagged as an ORF with uncertain function. Source: peripheral blood, taken on day 0 of AZD1222 vaccination. In nucleotides, the CDR3 is TGTGCCAGAAGCTGGGGGAGGGAGCAGTACTTC. Protein: CARSWGREQYF.